A single T cell receptor beta chain is shown here with its context. The data originate from a study of shared T cell receptors in the human thymus. TCRdb's table, derived via immunoSEQ multiplex PCR, lists solely in-frame clones and lacks some. Here the sample spans around 340,000 clones, 85% to 95% being singletons. With 2 bases removed from V and 4 bases from J, the gap between germline ends came to 0 bases. Germline V gene sequence: CDR1 SGHTS, CDR2 YDEGEE. CDR3 length: 10 residues. The receptor comes from a human donor. The J gene is TRBJ1-1, the V gene TRBV5-8; D remains unclear. The sequenced sample consisted of thymocytes. CDR3 residues: CASSFTEAFF. The CDR3 DNA sequence: TGTGCCAGCAGCTTCACTGAAGCTTTCTTT.